Shown below are 6 T cell receptor beta chains from a single sample sequenced in a study of vaccination and CD4 T cells after COVID-19. The antigens these receptors bind are not known. An Oncomine TCR Beta short-read assay was used to sequence the DNA from cultured CD4+ T cells. TCRdb analysed the PCR reads with MiXCR anew, one entry per CDR3 protein. The sample comprises about 20,000 distinct CDR3 sequences, about 45% of which are singletons, and approximately 14% rests with the top ten. Treatment of the sample: approximately nine-day PBMC culture with coronavirus spike peptide pools or control peptides (ViraFEST assay). Sample: CD4+ T cells from blood, cultured in vitro. The origin of the receptors is a human donor who had recovered from COVID-19.

The rearrangement links TRBV18 to TRBJ1-1; D remains ambiguous. The CDR3 consists of 12 residues. Between the trimmed V and J ends, which lost 3 bases and 7 bases, there was a span of 9 bases. From germline, CDR1 is KGHSH and CDR2 LQKENI. This CDR3 is CASSPGRDEAFF. The CDR3 DNA reads TGTGCCAGCTCACCTGGACGGGATGAAGCTTTCTTT.

The chain has TRBV28 and TRBJ2-1, with D perhaps TRBD1 or TRBD2 (7 bases each). Between the trimmed V and J ends, which lost 1 base and 6 bases, there was a span of 13 bases. Germline lookup yields CDR1 MDHEN and CDR2 SYDVKM. The CDR3 has 15 residues. CDR3 region: CASSLSGGGSNEQFF. The CDR3 DNA reads as TGTGCCAGCAGTTTATCAGGGGGAGGGAGCAATGAGCAGTTCTTC.

The chain uses TRBV18 and TRBJ1-6; 12 bases map to TRBD1. This CDR3 contains 18 residues. Per the germline V gene, CDR1 is KGHSH and CDR2 is LQKENI. V dropped 0 bases and J dropped 3; count of bases not matched to a gene: 3. The DNA for the CDR3 is TGTGCCAGCTCACCACCGGGACAGGGGGCCGTCTATAATTCACCCCTCCACTTT. Its protein product is CASSPPGQGAVYNSPLHF.

The rearrangement joins TRBV5-1 to TRBJ2-1; possibly TRBD1 for D (5 bases). The DNA end is more similar to TRBJ2-7, so the J call may be wrong. CDR1 is SGHRS and CDR2 is YFSETQ in the germline V gene. This CDR3 spans 15 amino acids. The CDR3 bases are TGCGCCAGCAGCCCCGTCGGGCAGGGCTTAAGCGAGCAGTACTTC. Translation: CASSPVGQGLSEQYF.

This clonotype came up a few times. The rearrangement joins TRBV7-3 to TRBJ2-2; the match to TRBD2 covers 12 bases. The CDR3 totals 17 residues. V lost 5 bases to trimming and J lost 4 bases; unmatched junction nucleotides: 8. Germline CDR1 and CDR2: SGHTA and FQGTGA. The DNA of the CDR3 is TGTGCCAGCAGCCTTACTAGCGGGGGGCCGTCCACCGGGGAGCTGTTTTTT. This encodes CASSLTSGGPSTGELFF.

This clonotype was counted between two and nine times. The chain uses TRBV6-5 and TRBJ2-5; 9 bases line up with TRBD2. The CDR3 extends over 15 amino acids. J was trimmed by 0 bases and V by 2 bases; bases with no gene match: 1. Germline CDR1 reads MNHEY; CDR2 reads SVGAGI. The CDR3 DNA sequence: TGTGCCAGCAGTTACGGCGGGGGGGACCAAGAGACCCAGTACTTC. Protein sequence: CASSYGGGDQETQYF.